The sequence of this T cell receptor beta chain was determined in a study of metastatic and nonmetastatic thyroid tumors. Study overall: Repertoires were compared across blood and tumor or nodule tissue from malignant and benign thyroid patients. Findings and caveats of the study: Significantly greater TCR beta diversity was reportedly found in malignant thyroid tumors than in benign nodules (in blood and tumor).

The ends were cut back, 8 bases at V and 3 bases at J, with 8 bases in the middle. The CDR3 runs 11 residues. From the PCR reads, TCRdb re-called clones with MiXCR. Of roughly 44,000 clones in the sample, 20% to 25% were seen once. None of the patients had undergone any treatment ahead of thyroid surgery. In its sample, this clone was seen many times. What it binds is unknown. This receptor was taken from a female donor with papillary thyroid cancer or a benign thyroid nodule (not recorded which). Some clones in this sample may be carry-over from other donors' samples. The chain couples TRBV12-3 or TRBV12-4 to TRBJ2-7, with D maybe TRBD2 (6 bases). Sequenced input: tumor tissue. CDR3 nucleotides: TGTGCCAGCGTGGAGGGCTACGAGCAGTACTTC. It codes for CASVEGYEQYF.